This entry features one T cell receptor (beta chain) sequence. What it binds is not known. Stated time point: patch test 3, about 24 weeks after DPC sensitization. Treatment denoted: therapeutic diphenylcyclopropenone sensitization with weekly scalp DPC. Someone pulled total RNA out of unfractionated whole blood. The V end was cut by 4 bases, the J end by 10 bases, with 20 bases between. This CDR3 has 15 amino acids. Germline loops: CDR1 MGHDK, CDR2 SYGVNS. The data stem from a study of human T cells and chemical hapten exposure. Overall study results and limits: Versus controls, significantly more large CDR3 similarity clusters arose from expanded TCRs. Once DPC sensitization occurred, TCRs above 1 in 1000 frequency showed no change.

The library tagged each cDNA molecule with unique molecular identifiers. MiXCR, run by TCRdb on the RACE reads, gives a single entry per CDR3 protein. Among over 80,000 distinct CDR3 sequences listed, about 11% were seen once. The specimen comprised whole blood, sampled in connection with sensitization to the hapten diphenylcyclopropenone (DPC). The rearrangement uses TRBV25-1 and TRBJ2-1, with D possibly being TRBD1 (5 bases). This receptor was obtained from a woman in her 30s with alopecia areata. Some clones in this sample may be carry-over from other donors' samples. The chain's CDR3 is CASSGRGSRVTEQFF. The CDR3 DNA reads TGTGCCAGCAGTGGTCGAGGTAGCAGGGTGACCGAGCAGTTCTTC.